These 5 T cell receptor beta chains were sequenced from one sample in a study of regulatory T cells in long-lasting Graves disease. Arm-PCR of CDR3 regions and iRepertoire HTBI primers were the basis on which TCR beta libraries were built. Each CDR3 protein is one row after TCRdb ran MiXCR on the multiplex PCR reads. The sample contains about 660,000 distinct CDR3 sequences, around 30% of which appear only once. The time point was: persistent/refractory GD, antithyroid drugs over 5 years with positive TRAb. PBMC RNA was the source of the TCR library. Sequenced material: peripheral blood mononuclear cells (PBMCs), taken when the disease was refractory, from a patient treated with antithyroid drugs. Receptors originate from a female donor with Graves disease.

This clonotype was observed a handful of times. This chain joins TRBV7-6 and TRBJ1-2; 7 positions agree with TRBD1. CDR1 is SGHVS and CDR2 is FNYEAQ in the germline V gene. Trimming took 0 bases from V and 8 from J; bases not matched to a gene: 6. The CDR3 is 14 amino acids. CDR3 amino acids: CASSLADTGVGYTF. The CDR3, as DNA: TGTGCCAGCAGCTTAGCAGATACAGGGGTGGGCTACACCTTC. The full variable domain, in which reference TRBV7-6 and TRBJ1-2 provide the parts outside the CDR3, is GAGVSQSPRYKVTKRGQDVALRCDPISGHVSLYWYRQALGQGPEFLTYFNYEAQQDKSGLPNDRFSAERPEGSISTLTIQRTEQRDSAMYRCASSLADTGVGYTFGSGTRLTVV.

The V call is TRBV20-1, the J call TRBJ2-5; the match to TRBD2 covers 9 bases. In germline, CDR1 is DFQATT, CDR2 SNEGSKA (reference sequence). The CDR3 length is 16 residues. V was clipped by 6 bases and J by 5 bases; unmatched bases: 16. The CDR3 DNA is TGCAGTGCCCCCTCGAGGAGTAGCGGGAGTGGGGAGACCCAGTACTTC. Protein sequence: CSAPSRSSGSGETQYF.

J is TRBJ1-1 and V is TRBV20-1; D unclear. This CDR3 spans 16 amino acids. The germline V gene has CDR1 DFQATT and CDR2 SNEGSKA (reference sequence). V was pared by 0 bases and J by 5 bases, with 19 bases between. The CDR3 region has the DNA TGCAGTGCTAGAGACAGGCTACGGGCGGGTATTACTGAAGCTTTCTTT. Protein: CSARDRLRAGITEAFF.

Turning to this clonotype: With a much larger clone just one base away, this may be a read error. CDR3 in amino acids: CNARVNSNQPQHF. Written as DNA, the CDR3 is TGCAATGCTAGAGTTAATAGCAATCAGCCCCAGCATTTT. V usage is TRBV20-1 and J usage is TRBJ1-5; unclear D gene. This CDR3 contains 13 residues. CDR1 DFQATT and CDR2 SNEGSKA come from the germline V gene (reference sequence).

This clonotype came up a few times. The chain has TRBV20-1 and TRBJ1-6; maybe TRBD1 (5 bases). V lost 6 bases and J lost 11, with 17 bases in between. Germline loops: CDR1 DFQATT, CDR2 SNEGSKA (reference sequence). The CDR3 spans 13 residues. The DNA of the CDR3 is TGCAGTGCCAGGGACGGACTTCGTACACCCCTCCACTTT. Protein product: CSARDGLRTPLHF.